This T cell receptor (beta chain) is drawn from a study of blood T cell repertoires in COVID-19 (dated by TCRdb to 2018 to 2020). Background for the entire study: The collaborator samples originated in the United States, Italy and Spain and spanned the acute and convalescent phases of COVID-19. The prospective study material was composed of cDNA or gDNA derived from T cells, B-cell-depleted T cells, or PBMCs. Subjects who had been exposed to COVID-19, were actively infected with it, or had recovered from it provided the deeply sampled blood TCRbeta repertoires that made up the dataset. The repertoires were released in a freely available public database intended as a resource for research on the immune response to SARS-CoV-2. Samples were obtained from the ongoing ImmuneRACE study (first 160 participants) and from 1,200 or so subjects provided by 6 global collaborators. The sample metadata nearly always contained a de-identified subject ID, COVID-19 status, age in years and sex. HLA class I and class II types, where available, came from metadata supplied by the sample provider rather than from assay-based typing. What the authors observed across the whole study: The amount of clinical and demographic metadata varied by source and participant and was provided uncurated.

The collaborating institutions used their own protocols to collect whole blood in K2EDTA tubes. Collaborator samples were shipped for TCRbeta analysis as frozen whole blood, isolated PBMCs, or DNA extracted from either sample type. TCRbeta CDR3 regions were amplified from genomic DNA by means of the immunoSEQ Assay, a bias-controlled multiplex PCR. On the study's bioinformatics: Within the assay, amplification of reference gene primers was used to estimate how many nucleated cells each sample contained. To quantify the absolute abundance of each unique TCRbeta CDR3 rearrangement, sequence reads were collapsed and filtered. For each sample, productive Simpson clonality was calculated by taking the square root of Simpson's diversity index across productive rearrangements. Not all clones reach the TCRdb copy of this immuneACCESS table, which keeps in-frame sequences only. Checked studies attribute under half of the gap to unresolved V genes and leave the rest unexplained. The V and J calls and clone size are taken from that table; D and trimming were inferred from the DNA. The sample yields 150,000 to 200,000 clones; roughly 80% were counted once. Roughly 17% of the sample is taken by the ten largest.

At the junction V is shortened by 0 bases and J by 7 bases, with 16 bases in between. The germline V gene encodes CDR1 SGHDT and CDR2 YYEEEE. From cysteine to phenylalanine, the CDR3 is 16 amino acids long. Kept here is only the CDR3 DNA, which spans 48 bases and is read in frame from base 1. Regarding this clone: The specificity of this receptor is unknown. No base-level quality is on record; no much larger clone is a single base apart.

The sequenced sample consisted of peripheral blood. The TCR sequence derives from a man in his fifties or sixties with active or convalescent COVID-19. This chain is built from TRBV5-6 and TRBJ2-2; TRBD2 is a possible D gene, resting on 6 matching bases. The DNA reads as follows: TGTGCCAGCAGCTTGGCCGGTCCGGGAGACTACGGGGAGCTGTTTTTT. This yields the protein CASSLAGPGDYGELFF.